The clone carrying this T cell receptor beta chain was seen a handful of times. Its antigen is currently unknown. MiXCR was run by TCRdb on the 5' RACE reads, yielding one entry per CDR3 protein. The repertoire has under 300,000 distinct CDR3 sequences, 15% to 20% of them found once; the top ten carry about a fifth. The data derive from a study of T-cell memory formation after mild COVID-19. Looking at the study overall: Among the donors, TCR clusters were largely specific to each donor. Regarding the study as a whole: CD4+ contracting clones were mainly CM and EM; CD8+ ones, EMRA.

The germline V gene has CDR1 ENHRY and CDR2 SYGVKD. The CDR3 is made up of 14 amino acids. After removal of 10 bases from V and 4 bases from J, the junction contained 9 bases not matched to a gene. The rearrangement links TRBV10-3 to TRBJ2-5; 10 positions agree with TRBD2. This sequence originates from a young man who had mild COVID-19 (a few samples of this study predate the infection). Cell type and time point are not known. Input material: PBMCs or a T cell subset sorted from them (not recorded which). CDR3 bases: TGTGCCACCCAGTCTAGCGGGAGCCCAGAGACCCAGTACTTC. Protein: CATQSSGSPETQYF.